This TCR beta chain was obtained from a study of T-cell memory formation after mild COVID-19. TCRdb re-called the 5' RACE reads with MiXCR, one entry per CDR3 protein. The sample lists 300,000 to 350,000 distinct CDR3 sequences, 12% to 15% occurring once. Germline loops: CDR1 MGHDK, CDR2 SYGVNS. The V end lost 3 bases, the J end lost 10 bases, and 10 bases lay between the germline ends. The CDR3 spans 13 residues. This clonotype occurred a few times. V gene TRBV25-1 combines with J gene TRBJ1-6; unclear D gene. The specimen was PBMCs or a T cell subset sorted from them (not recorded which). The TCR sequence derives from a man aged 18-30 years who had mild COVID-19 (a few samples of this study predate the infection). Cell type and time point are not known. The DNA for the CDR3 is TGTGCCAGCAGTGACATCCCCGACTCACCCCTCCACTTT. Its protein is CASSDIPDSPLHF.